A selection of T cell receptor beta chains follows, all from one sample in a study of blood T cells in healthy people across ages. Each CDR3 protein gets one entry after TCRdb re-called the 5' RACE reads with MiXCR. This table holds approximately 830,000 distinct CDR3 sequences, roughly 60% found once. Sequencing was done on a sample of blood. The receptors come from a man between 25 and 39 years old in good health. Both conserved end residues are part of each CDR3. The D gene is left open where the match is weak. Where a row states a size, it is once, few, many or the class of an expanded clone; other rows omit it.

v_call,j_call,clone_size,d_call,cdr3_nt,cdr3_aa
TRBV12-3/TRBV12-4,TRBJ2-7,few,TRBD2,TGTGCCAGCAGTTTCGGGGGGACCTCCTACGAGCAGTACTTC,CASSFGGTSYEQYF
TRBV6-2/TRBV6-3,TRBJ2-7,.,TRBD1,TGTGCCAGCAGTTACTCAAGGGGACAGGGAACGCGGCAGTACTTC,CASSYSRGQGTRQYF
TRBV5-1,TRBJ2-2,.,.,TGCGCCATCAGCTTCCCGCTCCCCGGGGAGCTGTTTTTT,CAISFPLPGELFF
TRBV6-6,TRBJ2-7,.,.,TGTGCCAGCACTCCACAGGGCCCCTCCTACGAGCAGTACTTC,CASTPQGPSYEQYF
TRBV18,TRBJ1-2,.,.,TGTGCCAGCTCTCTGACATCCCCGGCCGACTATGGCTACACCTTC,CASSLTSPADYGYTF
TRBV11-2,TRBJ2-2,.,.,TGTGCCAGCAGCTTATCCGGCCTGAACACCGGGGAGCTGTTTTTT,CASSLSGLNTGELFF
TRBV13,TRBJ2-3,.,.,TGTGCCAGCAGCTCCCGGACAACTAGCACAGATACGCAGTATTTT,CASSSRTTSTDTQYF
TRBV2,TRBJ2-3,.,TRBD1,TGTGCCAGCAGGACAGGGTTTACAGATACGCAGTATTTT,CASRTGFTDTQYF
TRBV25-1,TRBJ1-2,few,.,TGTGCCAGCAGTTCAGGGGAGCATGGCTACACCTTC,CASSSGEHGYTF
TRBV11-1,TRBJ2-2,.,TRBD1,TGTGCCAGCAGCCCTACCACAGGGGCGCCGGTCACCGGGGAGCTGTTTTTT,CASSPTTGAPVTGELFF
TRBV7-2,TRBJ2-7,.,TRBD2,TGTGCCAGCAGGTTGGGACTAGCGGAGGGCTACGAGCAGTACTTC,CASRLGLAEGYEQYF
TRBV28,TRBJ2-7,.,.,TGTGCCAGCGTCAAAAGCGCCGCCTCCTACGAGCAGTACTTC,CASVKSAASYEQYF
TRBV6-4,TRBJ2-3,.,TRBD1,TGTGCCAGCAGTGAACAGGGGCCCCCAGATACGCAGTATTTT,CASSEQGPPDTQYF
TRBV6-5,TRBJ2-7,.,.,TGTGCCAGCAGTCCAATTACCTTAAACTACGAGCAGTACTTC,CASSPITLNYEQYF
TRBV7-3,TRBJ1-2,.,TRBD1,TGTGCCAGCAGCCCCGGGACAGGGGGCGAGCTTGGCTACACCTTC,CASSPGTGGELGYTF
TRBV9,TRBJ2-7,few,.,TGTGCCAGCAGCGAATCAACAGGGAACCAATACGAGCAGTACTTC,CASSESTGNQYEQYF
TRBV4-2,TRBJ2-5,.,.,TGTGCCAGCAGCCAAGGGGGCCTGGAGACCCAGTACTTC,CASSQGGLETQYF
TRBV10-2,TRBJ2-5,.,.,TGCGCCAGCAGTGAAACTAGGGGGAAAGAGACCCAGTACTTC,CASSETRGKETQYF
TRBV7-8,TRBJ2-7,many,TRBD1,TGTGCCAGCAGTTTAACAGGGGGCACCTACGAGCAGTACTTC,CASSLTGGTYEQYF
TRBV2,TRBJ1-2,.,.,TGTGCCAGCAGTATGGGGGGAGCTAATGACACCTTC,CASSMGGANDTF
TRBV9,TRBJ1-5,.,.,TGTGCCAGCAGCGTTGACAGCGCCCAGCCCCAGCATTTT,CASSVDSAQPQHF
TRBV12-3/TRBV12-4,TRBJ2-7,.,.,TGTGCCAGCAGGGCATCCGGATCCCCAGTTCGCGACGAGCAGTACTTC,CASRASGSPVRDEQYF
TRBV29-1,TRBJ1-2,.,TRBD1,TGCAGCGTTGAAGATGGGGACAGACACTATGGCTACACCTTC,CSVEDGDRHYGYTF
TRBV9,TRBJ1-6,.,.,TGTGCCAGCAGCGTCGGTTTTAATAATTCACCCCTCCACTTT,CASSVGFNNSPLHF
TRBV20-1,TRBJ1-4,.,TRBD1,TGCAGTGCTAGATCGGGACAGACGAATGAAAAACTGTTTTTT,CSARSGQTNEKLFF
TRBV5-1,TRBJ2-5,.,TRBD1,TGCGCCAGCAGCCCAGGACAGGACGCCCAAGAGACCCAGTACTTC,CASSPGQDAQETQYF
TRBV9,TRBJ1-6,once,.,TGTGCCAGCAGCGCGACCACCTCCTTTAATTCACCCCTCCACTTT,CASSATTSFNSPLHF
TRBV7-2,TRBJ1-2,.,.,TGTGCCAGCAGCTTAGGGGCCGAAACAAACTATGGCTACACCTTC,CASSLGAETNYGYTF
TRBV6-1,TRBJ1-5,.,.,TGTGCCAGCAGCCTTCCAGGGACTTATAGCAATCAGCCCCAGCATTTT,CASSLPGTYSNQPQHF
TRBV7-3,TRBJ2-3,.,TRBD2,TGTGCCAGCAGCGTCGGACTAGTCACAGATACGCAGTATTTT,CASSVGLVTDTQYF
TRBV2,TRBJ2-1,few,TRBD1,TGTGCCAGCAGTGAAGCGCTTCGACAGGGTGGGCGAAATGAGCAGTTCTTC,CASSEALRQGGRNEQFF